This is a list of T cell receptor beta chains from one sample in a study of T cell responses to AZD1222 COVID-19 vaccine. Sequencing used immunoSEQ multiplex PCR; TCRdb keeps in-frame clones, though not all of them. The repertoire holds under 130,000 clones, approximately 89% seen once, with approximately 45% in the top ten. Specimen: peripheral blood, collected 28 days after the second AZD1222 dose. These TCRs come from an adult who received the AZD1222 COVID-19 vaccine. The CDR3 runs from the conserved cysteine through the conserved F or W. D genes are given only for firm matches. Not every row has a clone size; where given, it reads once, few, many or a size class.

TRBV6-1	TRBJ2-1	few	TRBD2	TGTGCCAGCAGTGAAACTAGCGGGTCGTCCAATGAGCAGTTCTTC	CASSETSGSSNEQFF
TRBV19	TRBJ1-1	medium-sized	.	TGTGCCAGTAGTATCGGGGAGGTAGGCGAAGCTTTCTTT	CASSIGEVGEAFF
TRBV27	TRBJ2-3	.	.	TGTGCCAGCAGTTTATCGGAGAGGGGGGGGGATACGCAGTATTTT	CASSLSERGGDTQYF
TRBV3-1/TRBV3-2	TRBJ2-1	once	.	TGTGCCAGCAGCCAAGGACACCTCACGGGCCGCAATGAGCAGTTCTTC	CASSQGHLTGRNEQFF
TRBV11-3	TRBJ2-1	.	.	TGTGCCAGCAGCTTACGGGGTCCCGACGTCAATGAGCAGTTCTTC	CASSLRGPDVNEQFF
TRBV5-1	TRBJ1-5	.	TRBD1	TGCGCCAGCAGCGATGGACAGGAAGGTCAGCCCCAGCATTTT	CASSDGQEGQPQHF
TRBV5-5	TRBJ2-4	.	TRBD1	TGTGCCAGCAGCCTACAGGGGAGTGGAGACATTCAGTACTTC	CASSLQGSGDIQYF
TRBV28	TRBJ2-7	.	TRBD2	TGTGCCAGCAGTCCTACCCCAGGGACTAGCGGGTCTTCATCCCAGGGGCAGTACTTC	CASSPTPGTSGSSSQGQYF
TRBV3-1/TRBV3-2	TRBJ2-3	.	TRBD1	TGTGCCAGCAGCCCAGACAGGGTCACAGATACGCAGTATTTT	CASSPDRVTDTQYF
TRBV7-2	TRBJ2-7	.	TRBD2	TGTGCCAGCAGCTTAGCTTCGACTAGCGGGGGGACCTACGAGCAGTACTTC	CASSLASTSGGTYEQYF
TRBV18	TRBJ1-1	.	.	TGTGCCAGCTCACCACCGGTGGGGGAAGGAGCTTTCTTT	CASSPPVGEGAFF
TRBV19	TRBJ2-1	.	.	TGTGCCAGTAGTATCTCAAGACAGATCGCCAATGAGCAGTTCTTC	CASSISRQIANEQFF
TRBV19	TRBJ2-1	.	TRBD1	TGTGCCAGTAGCTGGGCGGACAGGGGGCGAAAAAAAGAGCAGTTCTTC	CASSWADRGRKKEQFF
TRBV30	TRBJ1-4	once	.	TGTGCCTGGAGTGTAGAGCGGCAGACCTTTGCATCTAATGAAAAACTGTTTTTT	CAWSVERQTFASNEKLFF
TRBV7-2	TRBJ1-1	.	.	TGTGCCAGCAGCCGCCGGGGGCTTTCTGAAGCTTTCTTT	CASSRRGLSEAFF
TRBV7-8	TRBJ2-1	.	TRBD2	TGTGCCAGCAGCCGGCCCCAACTAGCGGGAGTAGCCAATGAGCAGTTCTTC	CASSRPQLAGVANEQFF
TRBV5-1	TRBJ2-1	.	.	TGCGCCAGCAGCCCGGAGGGGGGGTCCTACAATGAGCAGTTCTTC	CASSPEGGSYNEQFF
TRBV27	TRBJ2-7	.	TRBD2	TGTGCCAGCAGTGTCCGTAGTAGCGGGGGCTATAAGCAGTACTTC	CASSVRSSGGYKQYF
TRBV11-2	TRBJ2-3	.	.	TGTGCCAGCAGCTTAGGTCCTGTCCTCACAGATACGCAGTATTTT	CASSLGPVLTDTQYF
TRBV12-1	TRBJ1-6	few	.	TGTGCCAGCAGATTCGACAGGGTGGGTTCACCCCTCCACTTT	CASRFDRVGSPLHF
TRBV7-9	TRBJ1-2	few	.	TGTGCCAGCAGCTCTCTACGGGGCTACACCTTC	CASSSLRGYTF
TRBV10-3	TRBJ2-1	.	TRBD2	TGTGCCATAGGAGCGGGAGCTGGAGTGAGTGAGCAGTTCTTC	CAIGAGAGVSEQFF
TRBV10-2	TRBJ2-7	.	.	TGCGCCAGCAATAAACAGGGGACTTCCTACGAGCAGTACTTC	CASNKQGTSYEQYF
TRBV19	TRBJ1-5	.	.	TGTGCCACCAAGATCGGAGGGAGCAATCAGCCCCAGCATTTT	CATKIGGSNQPQHF
TRBV5-1	TRBJ1-2	.	.	TGCGCCAGCAGCTCCCGCGAGGGTGGCTACACCTTC	CASSSREGGYTF
TRBV9	TRBJ2-2	.	.	TGTGCCAGCAGCGTAGGACTAGAAGCCACCGGGGAGCTGTTTTTT	CASSVGLEATGELFF
TRBV3-1/TRBV3-2	TRBJ1-1	.	TRBD1	TGTGCCAGCAGCCAAGGATGGACAGGACGCACTGAAGCTTTCTTT	CASSQGWTGRTEAFF
TRBV5-6	TRBJ2-5	.	.	TGTGCCAGCAGCTTGCCGCAGGGGAGGAGAGAGACCCAGTACTTC	CASSLPQGRRETQYF
TRBV7-2	TRBJ2-7	.	.	TGTGCCAGCAGCTTAGGATCTGGGGGAGGTTACGAGCAGTACTTC	CASSLGSGGGYEQYF
TRBV27	TRBJ1-6	.	.	TGTGCCAGCAGGCAACGGGCTAATAATTCACCCCTCCACTTT	CASRQRANNSPLHF
TRBV10-3	TRBJ1-1	.	TRBD1	TGTGCCATCAGTGAGTCCTGGGACAGGGAAGCTTTCTTT	CAISESWDREAFF
TRBV13	TRBJ2-7	few	TRBD1	TGTGCCAGCTCCCCTCGGACAGGGGCATCCTACGAGCAGTACTTC	CASSPRTGASYEQYF
TRBV9	TRBJ2-2	.	TRBD2	TGTGCCAGCAGCGGGAAAGGACTAGCGGCCACCGGGGAGCTGTTTTTT	CASSGKGLAATGELFF
TRBV7-8	TRBJ2-7	.	.	TGTGCCAGCAGCTTAGCGTCGGCCTACGAGCAGTACTTC	CASSLASAYEQYF
TRBV11-1	TRBJ1-3	once	TRBD1	TGTGCCAGCAGCAAACGACAGGGCTCTGGAAACACCATATATTTT	CASSKRQGSGNTIYF
TRBV10-3	TRBJ2-7	.	TRBD2	TGTGCCATCAGTGCGGGGGGGGGACTAGCGGGCTACGAGCAGTACTTC	CAISAGGGLAGYEQYF
TRBV6-2/TRBV6-3	TRBJ1-2	.	.	TGTGCCAGCAGTTACTTCAGGGACCGTGGCTACACCTTC	CASSYFRDRGYTF
TRBV11-2	TRBJ2-3	.	.	TGTGCCAGCAGCTTTCCCACAGATACGCAGTATTTT	CASSFPTDTQYF
TRBV29-1	TRBJ1-2	.	TRBD1	TGCAGCGTTAGCCGACAGGGGTACGACTATGGCTACACCTTC	CSVSRQGYDYGYTF
TRBV7-2	TRBJ2-7	.	TRBD2	TGTGCCAGCGGAGCAGGCCTAGCGGGAGGCCCCTACGAGCAGTACTTC	CASGAGLAGGPYEQYF
TRBV7-9	TRBJ2-3	.	TRBD2	TGTGCCAGCAGCTTGCTAGCGGGAGCCCCTAGCACAGATACGCAGTATTTT	CASSLLAGAPSTDTQYF
TRBV27	TRBJ2-4	.	TRBD2	TGTGCCCCAAGTCGACTAGCGGGCCTAGCCAAAAACATTCAGTACTTC	CAPSRLAGLAKNIQYF
TRBV7-2	TRBJ1-1	.	.	TGTGCCAGCAAGCTGACAGGCGCAACGGAAGCTTTCTTT	CASKLTGATEAFF